The clone carrying this TCR beta chain was seen a handful of times. The antigen is undetermined. As every portion of the isolated RNA was reverse transcribed, the sequencing read expressed TCRB transcripts. Measured with immunoSEQ multiplex PCR; TCRdb has only the in-frame clones, and not every one. In the table there are approximately 600,000 clones, 12% of which are singletons. The data derive from a study of beta chain features in type 1 diabetes. Whole-study context: Over 85,000,000 sorted cells were examined across all samples.

Each donor gave one heparinised blood draw averaging around 120 mL. Notes on the study in general: Naive, central memory and Treg TCRB repertoires seemed to resemble each other more closely in patients than they did in healthy donors. At VDJ recombination sites, type 1 diabetes patients had fewer insertions and more deleted nucleotides. A moderate, significant TCRB CDR3 shortening appeared in type 1 diabetes across four CD4+ subsets.

The clonotype was recovered from a man aged 30 to 39 with type 1 diabetes. The specimen sequenced was naive CD4+ T cells from blood.

The CDR3 region is CSTRTGSTDTQYF. The CDR3 region has the DNA TGCAGCACAAGGACGGGTAGCACAGATACGCAGTATTTT. The chain has TRBV29-1 and TRBJ2-3; D unclear. Between the trimmed V and J ends, which lost 8 bases and 0 bases, there was a span of 12 bases. This CDR3 region has 13 residues. CDR1 SQVTM and CDR2 ANQGSEA come from the germline V gene.